These 16 T cell receptor beta chains were sequenced from one sample in a study of Graves' ophthalmopathy and Graves' hyperthyroidism (dated by TCRdb to the late 2010s). Sequenced using an Illumina HiSeq 2000. For repertoire sequencing, the TCR beta CDR3 regions were amplified from RNA transcripts. A first-round RT-PCR used HTBI primers with the Qiagen OneStep RT-PCR kit, followed by a second-round multiplex PCR, size selection and purification. TCRdb reprocessed the public reads (quality trimming at Q25 with fastp, clone calling with MiXCR) and kept in-frame beta chains. Duplicate CDR3 protein sequences are folded into a single record with the most common DNA and genes. For this sample the table gives around 670,000 distinct CDR3 sequences, of which roughly two fifths were detected only once. The ten largest clones add up to 40% to 55% of the sample. The sequenced sample was peripheral blood. These TCRs come from an adult man with Graves' ophthalmopathy.

The V call is TRBV7-9, the J call TRBJ1-1; possible D gene TRBD1, 6 bases. Germline CDR1 SEHNR, CDR2 FQNEAQ (reference sequence). V was trimmed by 5 bases and J by 5 bases, leaving 21 bases between them. This CDR3 is 16 amino acids long. The CDR3 sequence: CASSEGGAGLGTEAFF. CDR3 DNA sequence: TGTGCCAGCAGCGAGGGGGGGGCCGGCCTGGGAACTGAAGCTTTCTTT. The full variable domain, completed using reference TRBV7-9 and TRBJ1-1, is DTGVSQNPRHKITKRGQNVTFRCDPISEHNRLYWYRQTLGQGPEFLTYFQNEAQLEKSRLLSDRFSAERPKGSFSTLEIQRTEQGDSAMYLCASSEGGAGLGTEAFFGQGTRLTVV.

CDR3 in amino acids: CASRPTRRTNTGELFF. CDR3 DNA: TGTGCCAGCAGACCGACACGCCGTACGAACACCGGGGAGCTGTTTTTT. J is TRBJ2-2 and V is TRBV25-1; D is unclear. The CDR3 sequence is 16 residues long. V dropped 6 bases and J dropped 0 bases, with 14 bases sitting between them. CDR1 is MGHDK, CDR2 SYGVNS, per germline.

This clonotype was picked up many times. The V and J genes are TRBV2 and TRBJ1-4; no clear D gene. This CDR3 region has 13 residues. V lost 6 bases and J lost 5, with 10 bases in between. The germline V gene has CDR1 SNHLY and CDR2 FYNNEI. The CDR3 reads CASRLAVNEKLFF. As DNA, the CDR3 is TGTGCCAGCAGGCTAGCAGTCAATGAAAAACTGTTTTTT.

The chain links TRBV2 to TRBJ1-2, with 7 bases matching TRBD1. CDR3 size: 13 residues. CDR1 SNHLY and CDR2 FYNNEI come from the germline V gene. Trimming removed 4 bases from V and 8 bases from J; junction bases left unmatched: 7. In DNA form, the CDR3 reads TGTGCCAGCAGTGGAGTAGACAGGGAGGGCTACACCTTC. The encoded protein is CASSGVDREGYTF.

This clonotype was observed once. The chain carries TRBV9 and TRBJ1-4, with D unclear. From germline, CDR1 is SGDLS and CDR2 YYNGEE. CDR3 size: 12 residues. Trimming pared 4 bases from V and 8 bases from J, leaving 9 bases between. CDR3 sequence reads: CASSQAREKLFF. CDR3 nucleotides: TGTGCCAGCAGCCAAGCGAGGGAAAAACTGTTTTTT.

Of note for this clonotype: Compared with germline, one end of the junction differs, possibly owing to a read error. V is TRBV7-9 and J is TRBJ2-7, with 7 bases fitting TRBD2. Germline V gene sequence: CDR1 SEHNR, CDR2 FQNEAQ (reference sequence). The CDR3 contains 12 residues. The CDR3 sequence: CAGSRGAYEQYF. DNA for the CDR3: TGTGCCGGCAGCCGGGGGGCCTACGAGCAGTACTTC.

Here the CDR3 DNA reads TGTGCCACCGGACAGAGTCAAGAGACCCAGTACTTC. Translating gives CATGQSQETQYF. This chain links TRBV10-3 with TRBJ2-5; a weak D match, TRBD1 (6 bases). This CDR3 is built from 12 residues. Germline loops: CDR1 ENHRY, CDR2 SYGVKD. V lost 10 bases and J 2 bases, leaving 11 bases between the germline ends.

This clonotype was counted at least ten times. The J gene is TRBJ2-2, the V gene TRBV7-2; 10 bases line up with TRBD2. Germline V gene lookup returns CDR1 SGHTA and CDR2 FQGNSA. V gave up 5 bases and J gave up 0 bases; unmatched junction bases: 6. CDR3 length: 17 amino acids. This CDR3 is CASSPSGLAANTGELFF. The CDR3 DNA sequence: TGTGCCAGCAGCCCATCTGGACTAGCGGCGAACACCGGGGAGCTGTTTTTT.

This clonotype came up a few times. The rearrangement links TRBV20-1 to TRBJ2-7; D is unresolved. V was cut by 0 bases and J by 3 bases, with 9 bases left in between. CDR3 length equals 13 residues. Germline CDR1 DFQATT, CDR2 SNEGSKA (reference sequence). CDR3 residues: CSARDLGSYEQYF. The CDR3 DNA reads TGCAGTGCTAGAGATCTCGGCAGCTACGAGCAGTACTTC.

This clonotype has a handful of counts. The chain uses TRBV19 and TRBJ2-7; 9 nucleotides match TRBD2. CDR3 length: 14 amino acids. V gave up 10 bases and J gave up 3 bases; unmatched junction bases: 10. The germline V gene encodes CDR1 LNHDA and CDR2 SQIVND (reference sequence). The CDR3 DNA is TGTGCCACAGCGCCGGCGGGGGGGTACTACGAGCAGTACTTC. This translates into CATAPAGGYYEQYF.

This clonotype was counted once. This rearrangement joins TRBV29-1 to TRBJ1-2; 8 nucleotides agree with TRBD1. Germline lookup yields CDR1 SQVTM and CDR2 ANQGSEA. Trimming removed 8 bases from V and 2 bases from J; junction bases left unmatched: 10. The CDR3 has 14 residues. The CDR3: CSILGGQANYGYTF. DNA of the CDR3: TGCAGCATACTGGGGGGACAGGCAAACTATGGCTACACCTTC. The variable domain in full, with the rest retrieved from reference TRBV29-1 and TRBJ1-2, is SAVISQKPSRDICQRGTSLTIQCQVDSQVTMMFWYRQQPGQSLTLIATANQGSEATYESGFVIDKFPISRPNLTFSTLTVSNMSPEDSSIYLCSILGGQANYGYTFGSGTRLTVV.

The rearrangement joins TRBV29-1 to TRBJ2-3; D not resolved. CDR3 size: 12 residues. The germline gives CDR1 SQVTM, CDR2 ANQGSEA. The V end lost 3 bases, the J end lost 2 bases, and 6 bases lay between the germline ends. The CDR3 sequence: CSVDSNTDTQYF. The CDR3 coding sequence is TGCAGCGTTGATTCCAACACAGATACGCAGTATTTT.

The chain links TRBV19 to TRBJ1-5; D unclear. Germline V gene data show CDR1 as LNHDA and CDR2 as SQIVND (reference sequence). This CDR3 is 15 amino acids long. The V and J ends lost 5 bases and 1 base respectively, with 12 bases between them. The DNA for the CDR3 is TGTGCCAGTAGTCCCTATGGGGAGAGCAATCAGCCCCAGCATTTT. Residues: CASSPYGESNQPQHF.

The chain carries TRBV29-1 and TRBJ1-1; D perhaps matches TRBD1 (5 bases). The CDR3 runs 12 residues. Germline assignment: CDR1 SQVTM and CDR2 ANQGSEA. Trimming left V 6 bases short and J 0 bases short, with 8 bases between. The CDR3 sequence is CSVPGLNTEAFF. The CDR3 DNA reads as TGCAGCGTGCCGGGGCTGAACACTGAAGCTTTCTTT. Using reference TRBV29-1 and TRBJ1-1 for the parts outside the CDR3, the full variable domain is SAVISQKPSRDICQRGTSLTIQCQVDSQVTMMFWYRQQPGQSLTLIATANQGSEATYESGFVIDKFPISRPNLTFSTLTVSNMSPEDSSIYLCSVPGLNTEAFFGQGTRLTVV.

The V and J genes are TRBV24-1 and TRBJ1-5; 8 nucleotides agree with TRBD1. In germline, CDR1 is KGHDR, CDR2 SFDVKD. Germline trimming cut 5 bases from V and 6 bases from J; bases unmatched to any gene: 11. The CDR3 has 16 amino acids. CDR3 nucleotide sequence: TGTGCCACCAGTGCTAGAGGCACAGGGGGGCGTCAGCCCCAGCATTTT. It specifies CATSARGTGGRQPQHF.

This clonotype was observed at least ten times. This sequence joins TRBV15 and TRBJ2-5; perhaps D is TRBD1 or TRBD2 (5 bases each). This CDR3 is 16 amino acids long. The V and J ends lost 1 base and 0 bases respectively, with 12 bases between them. Germline CDR1 and CDR2: LNHNV and YYDKDF (reference sequence). The CDR3 DNA reads as TGTGCCACCAGCAGAGGCCTTCCGGGACACCAAGAGACCCAGTACTTC. Amino acids: CATSRGLPGHQETQYF.